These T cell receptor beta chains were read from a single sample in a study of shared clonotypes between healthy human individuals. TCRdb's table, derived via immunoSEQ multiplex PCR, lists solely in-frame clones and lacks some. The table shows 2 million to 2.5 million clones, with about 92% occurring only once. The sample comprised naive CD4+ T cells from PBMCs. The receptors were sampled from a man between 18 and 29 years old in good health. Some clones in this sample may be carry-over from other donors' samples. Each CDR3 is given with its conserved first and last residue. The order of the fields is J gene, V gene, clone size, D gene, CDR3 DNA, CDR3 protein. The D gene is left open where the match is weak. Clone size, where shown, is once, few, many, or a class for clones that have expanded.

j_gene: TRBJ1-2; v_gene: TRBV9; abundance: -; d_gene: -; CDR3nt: TGTGCCAGCAGCGTAGAAAGAGCTAACTATGGCTACACCTTC; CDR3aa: CASSVERANYGYTF
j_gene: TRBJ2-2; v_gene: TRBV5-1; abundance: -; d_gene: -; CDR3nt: TGCGCCAGCAGCTTGGTGGGCGGGATCGGGGAGCTGTTTTTT; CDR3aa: CASSLVGGIGELFF
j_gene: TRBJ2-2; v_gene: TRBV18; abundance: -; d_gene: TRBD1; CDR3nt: TGTGCCAGCTCTCGGGACAGTCAGGGCACCGGGGAGCTGTTTTTT; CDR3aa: CASSRDSQGTGELFF
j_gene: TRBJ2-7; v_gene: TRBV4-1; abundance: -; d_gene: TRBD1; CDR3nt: TGCGCCAGCAGCCTCCGGGACAGGGACTACGAGCAGTACTTC; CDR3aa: CASSLRDRDYEQYF
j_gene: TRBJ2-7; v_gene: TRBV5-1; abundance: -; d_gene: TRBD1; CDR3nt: TGCGCCAGCAGCCTACAGGGGGGCCCCTACGAGCAGTACTTC; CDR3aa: CASSLQGGPYEQYF
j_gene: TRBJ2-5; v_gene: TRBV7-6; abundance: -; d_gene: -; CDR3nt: TGTGCCAGCAGTTCAGGGAGGGAGACCCAGTACTTC; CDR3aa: CASSSGRETQYF
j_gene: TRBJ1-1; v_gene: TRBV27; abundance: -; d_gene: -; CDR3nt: TGTGCCAGCAGTTTATCGGGTGGGGTCTTCTCTTTCTTT; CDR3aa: CASSLSGGVFSFF
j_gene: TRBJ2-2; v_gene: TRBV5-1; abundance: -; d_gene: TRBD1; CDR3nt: TGCGCCAGCAGCCTACAGGGGAGTCCCGGGGAGCTGTTTTTT; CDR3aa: CASSLQGSPGELFF
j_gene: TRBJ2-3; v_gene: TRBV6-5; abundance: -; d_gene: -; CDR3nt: TGTGCCATACAGACTAGGACTGGTTCTACGCAGTATTTT; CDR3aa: CAIQTRTGSTQYF
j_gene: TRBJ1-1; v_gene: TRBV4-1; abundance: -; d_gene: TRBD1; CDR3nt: TGCGCCAGCAGCCCGCCGGACAGGTTGAACACTGAAGCTTTCTTT; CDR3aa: CASSPPDRLNTEAFF
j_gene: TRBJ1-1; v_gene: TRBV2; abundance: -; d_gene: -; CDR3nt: TGTGCCAGCAGTGAATATGGGGATATGAACACTGAAGCTTTCTTT; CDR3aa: CASSEYGDMNTEAFF
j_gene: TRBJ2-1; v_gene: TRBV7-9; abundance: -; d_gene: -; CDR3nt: TGTGCCAGCAGCTTATGGACGGTAAGCTCCTACAATGAGCAGTTCTTC; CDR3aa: CASSLWTVSSYNEQFF
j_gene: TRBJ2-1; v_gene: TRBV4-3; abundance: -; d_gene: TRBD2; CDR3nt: TGCGCCAGCAGTCTCAAAGACCTAGCGGGAGGTTACAATGAGCAGTTCTTC; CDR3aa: CASSLKDLAGGYNEQFF
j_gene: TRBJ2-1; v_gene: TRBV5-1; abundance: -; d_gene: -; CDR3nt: TGCGCCAGCAGCTTGTCGACAACCGGCAATGAGCAGTTCTTC; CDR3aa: CASSLSTTGNEQFF
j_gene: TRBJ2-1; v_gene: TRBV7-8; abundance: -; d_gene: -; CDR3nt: TGTGCCAGCAGCCTCAATTCGACTCATTCATGGGACAATGAGCAGTTCTTC; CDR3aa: CASSLNSTHSWDNEQFF
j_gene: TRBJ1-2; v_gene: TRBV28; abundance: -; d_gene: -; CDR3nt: TGTGCCAGCAGTCCACGACAGGCTTATGGCTACACCTTC; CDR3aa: CASSPRQAYGYTF
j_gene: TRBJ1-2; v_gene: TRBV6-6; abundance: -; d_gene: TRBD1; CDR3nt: TGTGCCAGCAGGTCCCAGGGGGCGCGCTATGGCTACACCTTC; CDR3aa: CASRSQGARYGYTF
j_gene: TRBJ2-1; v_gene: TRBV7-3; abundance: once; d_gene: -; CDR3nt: TGTGCCAGCAGCAATCAGGGGTATGAGCAGTTCTTC; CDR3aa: CASSNQGYEQFF
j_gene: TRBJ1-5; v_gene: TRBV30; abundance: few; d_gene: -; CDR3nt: TGTGCCTGGGAACAGGGTGGCAATCAGCCCCAGCATTTT; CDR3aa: CAWEQGGNQPQHF
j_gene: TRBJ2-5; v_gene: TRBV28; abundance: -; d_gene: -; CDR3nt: TGTGCCAGCAGTTCCCTAGTGGGATACGAGACCCAGTACTTC; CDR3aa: CASSSLVGYETQYF
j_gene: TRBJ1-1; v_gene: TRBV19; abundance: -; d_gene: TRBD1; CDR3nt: TGTGCCAGTAGCCCACAGGGGACGCCAAGGAACACTGAAGCTTTCTTT; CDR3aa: CASSPQGTPRNTEAFF
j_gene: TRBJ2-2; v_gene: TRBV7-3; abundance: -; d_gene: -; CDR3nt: TGTGCCAGCAGCCTCCTCGGACCATCATCCGGGGAGCTGTTTTTT; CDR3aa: CASSLLGPSSGELFF
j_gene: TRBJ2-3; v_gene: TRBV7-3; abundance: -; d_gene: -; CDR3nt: TGTGCCAGCAGCTTAGGCCGGTCTGCTCGCGCAGATACGCAGTATTTT; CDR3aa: CASSLGRSARADTQYF
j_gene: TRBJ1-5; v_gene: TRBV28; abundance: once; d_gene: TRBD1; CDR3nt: TGTGCCAGCAGTCTATATACAGGGGGCCCGAATCAGCCCCAGCATTTT; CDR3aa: CASSLYTGGPNQPQHF
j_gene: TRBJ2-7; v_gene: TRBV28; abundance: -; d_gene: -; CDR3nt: TGTGCCAGCAGACCTGCTTACCTATCCTACGAGCAGTACTTC; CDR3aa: CASRPAYLSYEQYF
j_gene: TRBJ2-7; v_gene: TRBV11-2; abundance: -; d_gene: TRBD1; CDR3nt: TGTGCCAGCAGCTTAGCATGGCACTCGGACAGGGGGCGCTCCTACGAGCAGTACTTC; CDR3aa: CASSLAWHSDRGRSYEQYF
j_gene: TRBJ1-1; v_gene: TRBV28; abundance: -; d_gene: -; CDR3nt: TGTGCCGCAATAGAGGGGAACGCTGAAGCTTTCTTT; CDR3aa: CAAIEGNAEAFF
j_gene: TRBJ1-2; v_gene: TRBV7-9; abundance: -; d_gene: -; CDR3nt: TGTGCCAGCAGCTTAGCGACAGAATACTATGGCTACACCTTC; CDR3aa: CASSLATEYYGYTF
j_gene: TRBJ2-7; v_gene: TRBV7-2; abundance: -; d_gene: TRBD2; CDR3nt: TGTGCCAGCAGCTTCCAGCTAGCGGGGGGGAACGAGCAGTACTTC; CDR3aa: CASSFQLAGGNEQYF
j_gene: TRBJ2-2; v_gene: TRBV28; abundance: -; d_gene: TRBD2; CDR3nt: TGTGCCAGCAGTTCTCCAGCGGGAGGACTTACCGGGGAGCTGTTTTTT; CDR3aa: CASSSPAGGLTGELFF
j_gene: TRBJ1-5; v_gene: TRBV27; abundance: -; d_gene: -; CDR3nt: TGTGCCAGCAGTCAAGGGGGGGCTAATCAGCCCCAGCATTTT; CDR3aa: CASSQGGANQPQHF
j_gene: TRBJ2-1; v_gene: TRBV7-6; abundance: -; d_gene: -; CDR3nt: TGTGCCAGCAGCTCAGCCCCAGGGCCGACCAATGAGCAGTTCTTC; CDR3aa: CASSSAPGPTNEQFF
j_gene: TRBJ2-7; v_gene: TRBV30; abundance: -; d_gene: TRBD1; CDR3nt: TGTGCCTGGAGGCACACCGGGACAGGGGGCCACGAGCAGTACTTC; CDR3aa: CAWRHTGTGGHEQYF
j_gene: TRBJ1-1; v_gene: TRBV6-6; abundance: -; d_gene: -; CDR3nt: TGTGCCAGCAGTTACTCGAGCCTCACTGAAGCTTTCTTT; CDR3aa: CASSYSSLTEAFF
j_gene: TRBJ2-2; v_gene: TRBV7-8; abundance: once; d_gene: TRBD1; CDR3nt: TGTGCCAGCAGCTTATCGGGACAGGGGGAGCTGTTTTTT; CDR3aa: CASSLSGQGELFF
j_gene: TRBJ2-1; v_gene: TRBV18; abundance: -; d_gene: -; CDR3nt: TGTGCCAGCTCACCCTTGACAGACAATGAGCAGTTCTTC; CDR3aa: CASSPLTDNEQFF
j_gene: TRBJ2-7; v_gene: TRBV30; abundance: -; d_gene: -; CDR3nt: TGTGCCTGGAGGGGGGTATCCTACGAGCAGTACTTC; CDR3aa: CAWRGVSYEQYF
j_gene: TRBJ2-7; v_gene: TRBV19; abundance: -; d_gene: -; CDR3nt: TGTGCCAGTAGTACTCTGGACGAGCAGTACTTC; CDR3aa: CASSTLDEQYF
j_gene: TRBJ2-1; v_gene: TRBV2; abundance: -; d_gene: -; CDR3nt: TGTGCCAGCAGTGAATCGAGGGGCAATGAGCAGTTCTTC; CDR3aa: CASSESRGNEQFF
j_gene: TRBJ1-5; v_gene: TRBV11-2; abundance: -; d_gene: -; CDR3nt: TGTGCCAGCAGCTCGGGACCTAATAGCAATCAGCCCCAGCATTTT; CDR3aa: CASSSGPNSNQPQHF
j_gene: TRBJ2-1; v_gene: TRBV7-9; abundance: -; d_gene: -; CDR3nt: TGTGCCAGCCCGAGGGGCTCCTACAATGAGCAGTTCTTC; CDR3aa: CASPRGSYNEQFF
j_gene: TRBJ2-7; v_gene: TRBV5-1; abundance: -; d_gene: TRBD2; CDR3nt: TGCGCCAGCAGCGCGGGACTAGGCCCCTACGAGCAGTACTTC; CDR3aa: CASSAGLGPYEQYF
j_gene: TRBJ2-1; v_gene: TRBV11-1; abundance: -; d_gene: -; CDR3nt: TGTGCCAGCAGCTTAGAGGTCGGCGGACGTGATGAGCAGTTCTTC; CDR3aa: CASSLEVGGRDEQFF
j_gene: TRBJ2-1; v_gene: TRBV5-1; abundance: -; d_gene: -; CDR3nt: TGCGCCAGCAGCTTCTTGCCGACCGCAGGGGTGAATGAGCAGTTCTTC; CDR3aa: CASSFLPTAGVNEQFF
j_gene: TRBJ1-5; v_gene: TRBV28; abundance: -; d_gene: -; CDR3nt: TGTGCCAGCAGACGGATGATACGCAATCAGCCCCAGCATTTT; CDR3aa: CASRRMIRNQPQHF
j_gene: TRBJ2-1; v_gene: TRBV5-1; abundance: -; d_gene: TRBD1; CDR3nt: TGCGCCAGCAGCGTACGAGGACAGGCCTCCTACAATGAGCAGTTCTTC; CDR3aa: CASSVRGQASYNEQFF
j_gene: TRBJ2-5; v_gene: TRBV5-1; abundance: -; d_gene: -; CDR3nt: TGCGCCAGCAGCAGTGGGATAAACCAAGAGACCCAGTACTTC; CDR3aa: CASSSGINQETQYF
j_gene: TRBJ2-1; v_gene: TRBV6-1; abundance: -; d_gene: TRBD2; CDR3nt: TGTGCCAGCAGGGGGACTAGCGGGATGGCTGAGCAGTTCTTC; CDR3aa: CASRGTSGMAEQFF
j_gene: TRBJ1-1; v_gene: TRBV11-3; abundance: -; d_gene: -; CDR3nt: TGTGCCAGCAGCTTAGGAGTGAACACTGAAGCTTTCTTT; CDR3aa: CASSLGVNTEAFF
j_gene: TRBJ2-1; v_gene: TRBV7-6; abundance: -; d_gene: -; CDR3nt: TGTGCCAGCAGCTTCGACTCTGCCCGGAGCTCCTACAATGAGCAGTTCTTC; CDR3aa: CASSFDSARSSYNEQFF